This TCR beta chain was recorded in a study of Ad26.COV2.S vaccination and SARS-CoV-2 variants. The treatment denotes: around 19 received Ad26.COV2.S at low or high dose, single or two shots; 5 received placebo; per-sample allocation not given. Vaccine and placebo recipients were sampled on day 63 after the first injection. A Boston donor was an adult aged 18-55 years. Germline loops: CDR1 SNHLY, CDR2 FYNNEI. Deletions cut 6 bases from V and 2 bases from J, with 13 bases between. CDR3 length: 14 amino acids. The method was immunoSEQ multiplex PCR; TCRdb's version includes in-frame clones alone and lacks a portion of them. This sample has about 350,000 clones, with about 89% found just once.

This chain connects TRBV2 to TRBJ2-5, with D tentatively TRBD1 or TRBD2 (5 bases each). This clonotype was sampled from a person between 18 and 59 years old who received the Ad26.COV2.S COVID-19 vaccine or a placebo. The specimen comprised peripheral blood, sampled in a trial of Ad26.COV2.S vaccine versus placebo. Written as DNA, the CDR3 is TGTGCCAGCAGGGGAGACAGCGTACAAGAGACCCAGTACTTC. It codes for CASRGDSVQETQYF. Drawing the rest from reference TRBV2 and TRBJ2-5, the complete variable domain is EPEVTQTPSHQVTQMGQEVILRCVPISNHLYFYWYRQILGQKVEFLVSFYNNEISEKSEIFDDQFSVERPDGSNFTLKIRSTKLEDSAMYFCASRGDSVQETQYFGPGTRLLVL.